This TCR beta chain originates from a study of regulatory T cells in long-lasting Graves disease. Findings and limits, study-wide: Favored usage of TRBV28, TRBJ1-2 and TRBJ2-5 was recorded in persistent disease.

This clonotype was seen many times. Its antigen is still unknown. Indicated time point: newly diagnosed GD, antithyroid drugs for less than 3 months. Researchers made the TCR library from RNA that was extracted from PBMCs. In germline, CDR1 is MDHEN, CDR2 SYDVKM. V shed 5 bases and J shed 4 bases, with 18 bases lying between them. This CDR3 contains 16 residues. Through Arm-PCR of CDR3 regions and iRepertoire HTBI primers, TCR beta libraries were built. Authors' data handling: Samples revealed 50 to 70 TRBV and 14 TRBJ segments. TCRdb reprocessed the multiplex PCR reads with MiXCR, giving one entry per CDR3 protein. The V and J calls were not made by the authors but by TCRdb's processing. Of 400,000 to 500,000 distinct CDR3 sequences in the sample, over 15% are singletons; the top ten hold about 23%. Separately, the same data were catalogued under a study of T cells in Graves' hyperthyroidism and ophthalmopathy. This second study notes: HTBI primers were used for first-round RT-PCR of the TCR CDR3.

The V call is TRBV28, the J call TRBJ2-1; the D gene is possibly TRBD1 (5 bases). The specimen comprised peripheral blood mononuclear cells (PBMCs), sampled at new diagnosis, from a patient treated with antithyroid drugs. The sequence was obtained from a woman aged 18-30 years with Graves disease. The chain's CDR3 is CASSPSQGWAYNEQFF. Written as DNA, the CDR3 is TGTGCCAGCAGTCCCAGTCAGGGTTGGGCGTACAATGAGCAGTTCTTC.